The 3 T cell receptor beta chains listed next were all sequenced from one sample in a study of CD8 T cells in ankylosing spondylitis. TCRdb re-called the 5' RACE reads through MiXCR, storing one row per CDR3 protein. The profile shows 150,000 to 200,000 distinct CDR3 sequences, 10% to 15% of them singletons. Sequencing was performed on blood, either unsorted or a sorted T cell fraction (not recorded which). The receptor set was obtained from a female donor with ankylosing spondylitis or in good health (not recorded which).

In the case of this clonotype: A read error may account for a junction end that differs from germline. This chain uses TRBV7-8 with TRBJ1-1, with a tentative D call TRBD1 (5 bases). CDR3 length equals 13 residues. Germline V gene data show CDR1 as SGHVS and CDR2 as FQNEAQ. The CDR3 DNA follows: TGTTCCAGTACCCTGGGGGTAAACACTGAAGCTTTCTTT. Its protein is CSSTLGVNTEAFF.

This clonotype appeared many times. The gene calls are TRBV6-5 and TRBJ1-6, with 11 bases identical to TRBD1. CDR1 MNHEY and CDR2 SVGAGI come from the germline V gene. V was pared by 4 bases and J by 9 bases, with 5 bases of the junction left unmatched. The CDR3 contains 15 residues. CDR3 loop: CASSSQDRGLSPLHF. The CDR3 region has the DNA TGTGCCAGCAGTTCCCAGGACAGGGGGCTTTCACCCCTCCACTTT.

In the case of this clonotype: A much larger clone differs by one base, so this may be a read error. The chain joins TRBV4-2 to TRBJ1-3; D not certain. This CDR3 spans 16 amino acids. Germline assignment: CDR1 LGHNA and CDR2 YNFKEQ. In nucleotides, the CDR3 is TGTACCAGCAGCCAAGGCTCCAGAAGCTCTGGAAACACCATATATTTT. This gives the protein CTSSQGSRSSGNTIYF.